This T cell receptor (beta chain) was recovered during a study of cytomegalovirus exposure and HLA in healthy donors. Findings and limits, study-wide: In a later analysis, at a false discovery rate of 0.05, 16,951 TCR beta sequences were associated with HLA alleles.

This CDR3 comprises 14 residues. Looked up from germline, CDR1 is MNHEY and CDR2 is SMNVEV (reference sequence). V lost 6 bases to trimming and J lost 0 bases; unmatched junction nucleotides: 4. On this clone itself: Its cognate antigen is unknown.

This PCR relied on a set of 60 Vbeta primers and 13 Jbeta primers. Method: immunoSEQ multiplex PCR; TCRdb's copy keeps in-frame clones and lacks some. Among about 180,000 clones listed, 82% were seen once. The V gene is TRBV27, the J gene TRBJ2-7; 8 bases fit TRBD1. Material: PBMCs. This TCR was sampled from a man in his forties or fifties in good health and CMV-seronegative. The CDR3 DNA sequence: TGTGCCAGCAGCGGGACAGGCCTCTCCTACGAGCAGTACTTC. Translation gives CASSGTGLSYEQYF.